Listed below are T cell receptor beta chains from one sample, sequenced in a study of neurological immune-mediated disorders. TCRdb itself ran the 5' RACE reads through MiXCR, one entry per CDR3 protein. The sample consists of more than 75,000 distinct CDR3 sequences, 4.3% of them appearing once. The sequencing sample was made of PBMCs. The receptors derive from a woman between 55 and 75 years old with multiple sclerosis. Both conserved end residues are part of each CDR3. Fields, in order: clone size, J gene, V gene, D gene, CDR3 DNA, CDR3 protein. The D gene is left open where the match is weak. Not all rows give a size; the values are once, few, many and, for expanded clones, a class.

size: many
J: TRBJ2-2
V: TRBV5-1
D: .
DNA: TGCGCCAGCACCGAGCTCGCGAACACCGGGGAGCTGTTTTTT
CDR3: CASTELANTGELFF

size: many
J: TRBJ1-3
V: TRBV5-1
D: .
DNA: TGCGCCAGCAGCGCCACCGACAGGACCATTGGAAACACCATATATTTT
CDR3: CASSATDRTIGNTIYF

size: many
J: TRBJ2-1
V: TRBV5-1
D: .
DNA: TGCGCCAGCAGCTTGGGTGCGGGTAGGGACTACAATGAGCAGTTCTTC
CDR3: CASSLGAGRDYNEQFF

size: many
J: TRBJ2-1
V: TRBV4-1
D: .
DNA: TGCGCCAGCAGCCAAGATTTTGGGACAAGCTCCTACAATGAGCAGTTCTTC
CDR3: CASSQDFGTSSYNEQFF

size: many
J: TRBJ1-1
V: TRBV7-8
D: TRBD1
DNA: TGTGCCAGCAGCATAAACAGGGGGCGGAACACTGAAGCTTTCTTT
CDR3: CASSINRGRNTEAFF

size: many
J: TRBJ2-1
V: TRBV3-1
D: .
DNA: TGTGCCAGCAGCCATATGGGCGATGAGCAGTTCTTC
CDR3: CASSHMGDEQFF

size: .
J: TRBJ2-1
V: TRBV18
D: .
DNA: TGTGCCAGCTCACCATTGGTTGGGACCTACAATGAGCAGTTCTTC
CDR3: CASSPLVGTYNEQFF

size: many
J: TRBJ2-5
V: TRBV3-1
D: .
DNA: TGTGCCAGCAGCCATATGACAGTCTACCAAGAGACCCAGTACTTC
CDR3: CASSHMTVYQETQYF

size: many
J: TRBJ1-3
V: TRBV30
D: .
DNA: TGTGCCCACGGGGCCAAGGCGGGAAACACCATATATTTT
CDR3: CAHGAKAGNTIYF

size: many
J: TRBJ2-7
V: TRBV12-3/TRBV12-4
D: .
DNA: TGTGCCAGCAGTTTTGGATCGAGTCGGACATTTTCGTTCGAGCAGTACTTC
CDR3: CASSFGSSRTFSFEQYF

size: many
J: TRBJ2-7
V: TRBV7-2
D: TRBD1
DNA: TGTGCCAGCAGCCCTGGCTGGGGACAGGGGGAATATAGCTACGAGCAGTACTTC
CDR3: CASSPGWGQGEYSYEQYF

size: many
J: TRBJ2-7
V: TRBV4-2
D: .
DNA: TGTGCCAGCAGCCAAGTTGAGGTCTACGAGCAGTACTTC
CDR3: CASSQVEVYEQYF

size: many
J: TRBJ1-2
V: TRBV6-5
D: .
DNA: TGTGCCAGCAGAGAGACTGCTAACTATGGCTACACCTTC
CDR3: CASRETANYGYTF

size: many
J: TRBJ2-4
V: TRBV20-1
D: .
DNA: TGCAGTGCTCCCCGCGGTCCTCCAGCCAAAAACATTCAGTACTTC
CDR3: CSAPRGPPAKNIQYF

size: many
J: TRBJ2-5
V: TRBV15
D: .
DNA: TGTGCCACCAGCAGAGATCTCGGGGAGACCCAGTACTTC
CDR3: CATSRDLGETQYF

size: many
J: TRBJ1-3
V: TRBV12-3/TRBV12-4
D: .
DNA: TGTGCCAGCACCCCCACAGTCCTCTCTGGAAACACCATATATTTT
CDR3: CASTPTVLSGNTIYF